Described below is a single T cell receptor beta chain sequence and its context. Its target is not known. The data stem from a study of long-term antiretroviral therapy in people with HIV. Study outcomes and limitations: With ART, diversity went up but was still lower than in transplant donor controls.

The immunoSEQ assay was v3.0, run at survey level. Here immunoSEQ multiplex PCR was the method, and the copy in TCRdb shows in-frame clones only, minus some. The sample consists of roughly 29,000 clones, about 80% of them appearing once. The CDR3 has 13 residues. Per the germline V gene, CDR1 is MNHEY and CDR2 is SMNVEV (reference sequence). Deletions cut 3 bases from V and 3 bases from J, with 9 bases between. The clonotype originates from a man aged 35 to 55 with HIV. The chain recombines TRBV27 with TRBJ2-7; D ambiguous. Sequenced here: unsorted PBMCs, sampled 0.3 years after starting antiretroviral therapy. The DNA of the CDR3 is TGTGCCAGCAGTTTGGGCAGACGCTACGAGCAGTACTTC. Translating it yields CASSLGRRYEQYF.